One and the same sample provided the 28 T cell receptor beta chains below, sequenced in a study of T cells in Graves' hyperthyroidism and ophthalmopathy. Amplified TCR beta CDR3 regions came from RNA transcripts. During a first-round RT-PCR of the TCR CDR3, the HTBI primer set was used. In TCRdb, the multiplex PCR reads were re-called with MiXCR into one record per CDR3 protein. The table lists roughly 580,000 distinct CDR3 sequences, approximately 44% of them singletons. Sequencing input: peripheral blood or thyroid tissue (not recorded which). These receptors were obtained from a woman under 30 with Graves' hyperthyroidism.

The V and J genes are TRBV20-1 and TRBJ1-4; 8 bases agree with TRBD1. The CDR3 length is 15 residues. CDR1 and CDR2 from the germline V gene are DFQATT and SNEGSKA (reference sequence). With V trimmed by 0 bases and J by 6 bases, 6 bases remained unmatched. CDR3 protein: CSARDTDRAYEKLFF. For the CDR3, the DNA is TGCAGTGCTAGAGATACGGACAGGGCTTATGAAAAACTGTTTTTT.

A remark on this clonotype: A junction boundary mismatches the germline segment, possibly from a read error. V and J are TRBV5-5 and TRBJ1-2, with D unresolved. CDR1 SGHKS and CDR2 YYEKEE come from the germline V gene (reference sequence). This CDR3 comprises 13 residues. The CDR3 DNA reads TGCGCCAGCAGCTTGGCATCGCCGCGGGGCTACACCTTC. Its translation is CASSLASPRGYTF.

This clonotype was seen a few times. V usage is TRBV7-3 and J usage is TRBJ2-2; D call uncertain. Germline lookup yields CDR1 SGHTA and CDR2 FQGTGA. This CDR3 contains 15 residues. V shed 5 bases and J shed 0 bases, with 10 bases lying between them. The CDR3 nucleotides read TGTGCCAGCAGCCCAAGCGTTACGAACACCGGGGAGCTGTTTTTT. As protein: CASSPSVTNTGELFF.

Notes on this clonotype: This clone may be a read error of a much larger clone one base away. Given the absence of the conserved phenylalanine or tryptophan at the CDR3 end, a read error is likely. The chain has TRBV7-2 and TRBJ2-5; D gene ambiguous. The CDR3 is 13 amino acids. Germline V CDR1 and CDR2: SGHTA, FQGNSA. Trimming pared 4 bases from V and 2 bases from J, leaving 8 bases between. The CDR3, as DNA: TGTGCCAGCAGCTCGGAGCAACAAGAGACCCAGTACCTC. This encodes CASSSEQQETQYL.

This clonotype was counted many times. This rearrangement joins TRBV10-3 to TRBJ1-2, with 8 nucleotides matching TRBD1. V shed 4 bases, J shed 3 bases, and the junction held 4 bases outside the gene matches. Germline CDR1 ENHRY, CDR2 SYGVKD. This CDR3 region has 14 residues. The CDR3 DNA reads as TGTGCCATCAGTGCCAAGGACAGGGACTATGGCTACACCTTC. Protein sequence: CAISAKDRDYGYTF.

This sequence joins TRBV7-2 and TRBJ2-7, with D tentatively TRBD2 (7 bases). The germline V and J ends were trimmed by 5 bases and 2 bases, with 19 bases remaining between them. This CDR3 spans 16 amino acids. The germline CDR1 and CDR2 sequences are SGHTA and FQGNSA. DNA for the CDR3: TGTGCCAGCAGCAGTGGGGGGGCGGGAGTGACCTACGAGCAGTACTTC. Translating it yields CASSSGGAGVTYEQYF.

At least ten counts were recorded for this clonotype. V gene TRBV20-1 combines with J gene TRBJ2-7, with 13 bases matching TRBD2. CDR3 length: 13 amino acids. CDR1 and CDR2 from the germline V gene are DFQATT and SNEGSKA (reference sequence). Trimming at V came to 0 bases and at J to 7 bases, leaving 0 bases not matched to a gene. The CDR3 DNA reads as TGCAGTGCTAGAGAGACTAGCGGGAGGGAGCAGTACTTC. Translated: CSARETSGREQYF.

V is TRBV7-2 and J is TRBJ2-7; 7 bases match TRBD2. The CDR3 covers 13 residues. V lost 2 bases, J lost 8 bases, and 6 bases stayed unmatched. Germline loops: CDR1 SGHTA, CDR2 FQGNSA. The CDR3 nucleotides read TGTGCCAGCAGCTTACCTTCGGGGGGTAAGCAGTACTTC. The encoded protein is CASSLPSGGKQYF.

V is TRBV10-3 and J is TRBJ2-6; D might be TRBD1 (6 bases). Germline V gene sequence: CDR1 ENHRY, CDR2 SYGVKD. This CDR3 has 13 residues. Trimming left V 6 bases short and J 4 bases short, with 7 bases between. The CDR3 here is CAIRGTGANVLTF. For the CDR3, the DNA is TGTGCCATCAGGGGGACAGGGGCCAACGTCCTGACTTTC.

The V gene is TRBV7-3, the J gene TRBJ1-4; 8 nucleotides match TRBD1. J was trimmed by 4 bases and V by 5 bases; bases with no gene match: 9. The CDR3 extends over 16 amino acids. The germline CDR1 and CDR2 sequences are SGHTA and FQGTGA. CDR3 DNA sequence: TGTGCCAGCAGCGGTGGACAGGGTAGGGGTAATGAAAAACTGTTTTTT. It translates to CASSGGQGRGNEKLFF.

This rearrangement joins TRBV24-1 to TRBJ2-5, with TRBD1 matching 8 bases. CDR3 length: 12 amino acids. V shed 4 bases, J shed 13 bases, and the junction held 7 bases outside the gene matches. CDR1 is KGHDR, CDR2 SFDVKD, per germline. The CDR3 is CATSDRQGNLYF. CDR3 sequence (DNA): TGTGCCACCAGTGACCGACAGGGGAACCTGTACTTC.

The V call is TRBV19, the J call TRBJ2-5; D possibly uses TRBD1 or TRBD2 (5 bases each). The CDR3 consists of 15 residues. V shed 5 bases and J shed 4 bases, with 17 bases lying between them. The germline gives CDR1 LNHDA, CDR2 SQIVND (reference sequence). The chain's CDR3 is CASSPRTTGRETQYF. For the CDR3, the DNA is TGTGCCAGTAGTCCTCGGACGACGGGGCGAGAGACCCAGTACTTC.

The table lists this clonotype with a few counts. V usage is TRBV10-3 and J usage is TRBJ1-4; tentative D call: TRBD1 (5 bases). The V gene's germline CDR1 is ENHRY and CDR2 SYGVKD. Between the trimmed V and J ends, which lost 10 bases and 8 bases, there was a span of 14 bases. The length of the CDR3 is 12 residues. CDR3 sequence (DNA): TGTGCCAGCACTCAGGGAGGGGAAAAACTGTTTTTT. It specifies CASTQGGEKLFF.

This clonotype has only a few counts. The chain employs TRBV6-5 and TRBJ2-5; D assignment may be TRBD1 or TRBD2 (5 bases each). Germline loops: CDR1 MNHEY, CDR2 SVGAGI. CDR3 length equals 14 residues. V lost 1 base, J lost 5 bases, and 11 bases lay in between. In nucleotides, the CDR3 is TGTGCCAGCAGTTACTTGGGCAGGGAGGAGACCCAGTACTTC. Protein product: CASSYLGREETQYF.

In regard to this clonotype: The conserved phenylalanine or tryptophan normally closing the CDR3 is absent here, so this likely arose from a read error. The chain is built from TRBV7-3 and TRBJ2-7, with TRBD2 identical over 7 bases. Trimming cost V 3 bases and J 2 bases; bases outside gene matches: 10. The CDR3 spans 16 residues. Germline V CDR1 and CDR2: SGHTA, FQGTGA. Here the CDR3 reads CASSLIGGGETYEQYL. CDR3 DNA sequence: TGTGCCAGCAGCTTGATCGGGGGAGGGGAAACCTACGAGCAGTACCTC.

This clonotype was seen at least ten times. The chain carries TRBV9 and TRBJ2-7, with 8 bases identical to TRBD2. The J segment lost 7 bases and the V segment lost 4 bases, leaving 13 bases of the junction unmatched. Germline CDR1 reads SGDLS; CDR2 reads YYNGEE. The CDR3 sequence is 15 residues long. The CDR3 DNA sequence: TGTGCCAGCAGCCCCCAACGGCAAGCGGGAGAGGAGCAGTACTTC. Amino acid sequence: CASSPQRQAGEEQYF.

The CDR3 bases are TGCAGCTTCGAAACAGGGGCCGGCTACACCTTC. This gives the protein CSFETGAGYTF. The chain joins TRBV29-1 to TRBJ1-2; 7 nucleotides match TRBD1. Trimming removed 8 bases from V and 8 bases from J; junction bases left unmatched: 8. Germline CDR1 SQVTM, CDR2 ANQGSEA. The CDR3 sequence is 11 residues long.

The J gene is TRBJ1-1, the V gene TRBV20-1, with a tentative D call TRBD1 (6 bases). CDR1 is DFQATT and CDR2 is SNEGSKA in the germline V gene (reference sequence). V gave up 2 bases and J gave up 6 bases, with 16 bases separating them. This CDR3 is 14 amino acids long. The CDR3 sequence is CSARFQGSLAEAFF. The CDR3 nucleotides read TGCAGTGCTAGATTTCAGGGGTCTTTGGCTGAAGCTTTCTTT.

The chain carries TRBV20-1 and TRBJ2-5, with 11 bases that match TRBD2. This CDR3 spans 17 amino acids. The J segment lost 5 bases and the V segment lost 0 bases, leaving 11 bases of the junction unmatched. CDR1 and CDR2 from the germline V gene are DFQATT and SNEGSKA (reference sequence). CDR3 sequence (DNA): TGCAGTGCTAGAGACTCTAGCGGGAGGCTAAAAAGGGAGACCCAGTACTTC. This encodes CSARDSSGRLKRETQYF.

The genes are TRBV5-1 and TRBJ1-1; TRBD1 aligns across 8 bases. The CDR3 spans 17 residues. V gave up 4 bases and J gave up 1 base; unmatched junction bases: 12. CDR1 is SGHRS, CDR2 YFSETQ, per germline. As DNA, the CDR3 is TGCGCCAGCAGCCTCAAAGGGACAGGAGGAGGGAACACTGAAGCTTTCTTT. This codes for CASSLKGTGGGNTEAFF.

Note on this clonotype: A clone one base away is much larger, so this may be a read error. The chain recombines TRBV24-1 with TRBJ1-2; D might be TRBD1 (6 bases). The CDR3 covers 13 residues. The germline CDR1 and CDR2 sequences are KGHDR and SFDVKD. The germline V and J ends were trimmed by 2 bases and 3 bases, with 6 bases remaining between them. The CDR3 is CATSDSGDYGYTF. The DNA for the CDR3 is TGTGCCACCAGTGATTCAGGGGACTATGGCTACACCTTC.

V usage is TRBV10-3 and J usage is TRBJ2-6; 8 bases line up with TRBD1. Germline V gene data show CDR1 as ENHRY and CDR2 as SYGVKD. V gave up 11 bases and J gave up 1 base; unmatched junction bases: 1. This CDR3 has 13 residues. The CDR3 nucleotides read TGTGCCGGACAGGGTTCTGGGGCCAACGTCCTGACTTTC. Its translation is CAGQGSGANVLTF.

This clonotype was detected only a few times. The chain is built from TRBV7-2 and TRBJ1-2; no definite D call. The length of the CDR3 is 15 residues. Per germline, CDR1 SGHTA and CDR2 FQGNSA. V was pared by 3 bases and J by 0 bases, with 11 bases between. DNA of the CDR3: TGTGCCAGCAGCTTGGAGCCTGTAGCTAACTATGGCTACACCTTC. Protein sequence: CASSLEPVANYGYTF.

On this clonotype itself: With a much larger clone just one base away, this may be a read error. J is TRBJ2-5 and V is TRBV7-8, with a weak D call TRBD2 (5 bases). Germline loops: CDR1 SGHVS, CDR2 FQNEAQ. This CDR3 region has 14 residues. Deletions cut 5 bases from V and 7 bases from J, with 17 bases between. The CDR3 is CASSPRALGGTQYF. The DNA of the CDR3 is TGTGCCAGCAGCCCAAGGGCCCTCGGAGGGACCCAGTACTTC.

In the case of this clonotype: It may be a read error: a sequence one base away is much more abundant. The chain uses TRBV9 and TRBJ1-1, with D maybe TRBD1 (5 bases). With 1 base removed from V and 7 bases from J, the gap between germline ends came to 5 bases. This CDR3 spans 11 amino acids. From germline, CDR1 is SGDLS and CDR2 YYNGEE. CDR3 bases: TGTGCCAGCAGCGTACAGGGTGAAGCTTTCTTT. As protein: CASSVQGEAFF.

This clonotype was detected only a few times. The V call is TRBV2, the J call TRBJ2-2; 7 nucleotides line up with TRBD1. The CDR3 has 14 amino acids. J lost 4 bases, V lost 7 bases, and 6 bases had no gene match. CDR1 is SNHLY, CDR2 FYNNEI, per germline. CDR3 amino acids: CASKTGSFTGELFF. CDR3 in DNA: TGTGCCAGCAAGACAGGGTCGTTCACCGGGGAGCTGTTTTTT.

The chain has TRBV29-1 and TRBJ1-5, with D possibly being TRBD1 (5 bases). This CDR3 has 12 residues. V was pared by 4 bases and J by 7 bases, with 11 bases between. Germline assignment: CDR1 SQVTM and CDR2 ANQGSEA. CDR3 residues: CSVGLGGQPQHF. CDR3 nucleotide sequence: TGCAGCGTTGGTCTGGGGGGGCAGCCCCAGCATTTT. The full variable domain, its missing parts supplied by reference TRBV29-1 and TRBJ1-5, is SAVISQKPSRDICQRGTSLTIQCQVDSQVTMMFWYRQQPGQSLTLIATANQGSEATYESGFVIDKFPISRPNLTFSTLTVSNMSPEDSSIYLCSVGLGGQPQHFGDGTRLSIL.

Comments on this clonotype: The junction departs from the called germline gene at one end, perhaps through a read error. The genes are TRBV7-9 and TRBJ1-4, with 8 bases fitting TRBD1. The CDR3 runs to 17 residues. The germline gives CDR1 SEHNR, CDR2 FQNEAQ (reference sequence). The CDR3 protein is CASSQTQGALSNEKLFF. The CDR3 nucleotides are TGCGCCAGCAGCCAGACCCAGGGGGCGCTTTCTAATGAAAAACTGTTTTTT.